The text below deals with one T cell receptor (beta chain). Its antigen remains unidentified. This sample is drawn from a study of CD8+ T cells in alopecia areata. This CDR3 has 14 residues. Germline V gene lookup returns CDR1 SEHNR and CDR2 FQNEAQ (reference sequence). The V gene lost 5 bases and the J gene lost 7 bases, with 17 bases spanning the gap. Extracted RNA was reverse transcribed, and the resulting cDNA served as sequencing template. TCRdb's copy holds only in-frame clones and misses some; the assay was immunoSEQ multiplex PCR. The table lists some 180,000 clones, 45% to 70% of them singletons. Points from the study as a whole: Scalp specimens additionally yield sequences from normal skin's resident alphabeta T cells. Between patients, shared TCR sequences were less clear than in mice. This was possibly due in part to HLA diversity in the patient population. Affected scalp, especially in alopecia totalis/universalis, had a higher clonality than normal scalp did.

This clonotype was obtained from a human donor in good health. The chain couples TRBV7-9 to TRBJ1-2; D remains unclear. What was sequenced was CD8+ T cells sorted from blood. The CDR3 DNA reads TGTGCCAGCAGCCCCCTGACATCGGCCGGTGGCTACACCTTC. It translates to CASSPLTSAGGYTF.